This entry is about one TCR beta chain. Trimming stripped 4 bases from V and 5 bases from J, with 17 bases between. CDR3 length equals 15 residues. Germline V CDR1 and CDR2: LGHDT, YNNKEL (reference sequence). The data are from a study of blood T cell repertoires in COVID-19. Assay: immunoSEQ multiplex PCR; the TCRdb copy retains only in-frame clones and omits some. This sample has hundreds of thousands of clones, with more than 70% found just once. V and J are TRBV3-1 (or the pseudogene TRBV3-2) and TRBJ2-5, with D possibly matching TRBD2 (5 bases). The sequence was obtained from a young man with acute COVID-19. Specimen: PBMCs or T cells enriched from blood (not recorded which). CDR3 coding DNA: TGTGCCAGCAGCCTCGACGGGGTTTTGGGGGAGACCCAGTACTTC. Residues: CASSLDGVLGETQYF.